This TCR beta chain was profiled in a study of CD8 T cells in ankylosing spondylitis. General study findings and limits: Disease-linked clones proved CD8+ and comparatively uncommon in peripheral blood. Made up of eight or nine highly homologous variants, a TCR beta motif appeared characteristic of ankylosing spondylitis blood.

This clonotype has only a few counts. What it recognizes is unknown. TCRdb re-called the 5' RACE reads with MiXCR, one entry per CDR3 protein. The sample has approximately 400,000 distinct CDR3 sequences; about 25% are singletons. Per germline, CDR1 SEHNR and CDR2 FQNEAQ (reference sequence). The CDR3 extends over 17 amino acids. Trimming pared 5 bases from V and 7 bases from J, leaving 24 bases between. Sequencing input: blood, either unsorted or a sorted T cell fraction (not recorded which). The chain couples TRBV7-9 to TRBJ2-1; TRBD1 might be the D (6 bases). The source of this sequence is a male donor with ankylosing spondylitis. As DNA, the CDR3 is TGTGCCAGCAGCCCAGCACGTTTAACAGGGATTATGAATGAGCAGTTCTTC. This sequence encodes CASSPARLTGIMNEQFF.